Each of the 7 T cell receptor beta chains below was sequenced from the same sample in a study of T-cell memory formation after mild COVID-19 (TCRdb year 2021). Libraries were prepared through 5' RACE. Sequenced using an Illumina NovaSeq 6000. The public reads were reanalyzed by TCRdb: fastp trimming at Q25, MiXCR alignment, in-frame beta chains only. Each entry merges the rows of one CDR3 protein and shows their most common DNA and genes. The sample table shows around 200,000 distinct CDR3 sequences, and over 20% are seen once. The ten biggest clones cover about 21% of the sample. Sequencing was done on a sample of PBMCs or a T cell subset sorted from them (not recorded which). All receptors derive from an adult woman who had mild COVID-19 (a few samples of this study predate the infection). The sample titles of this study are shuffled in the database, so cell type and time point are left out; the donor was told from shared clones.

The chain employs TRBV10-3 and TRBJ2-5; TRBD2 agrees at 13 bases. Losses at the gene ends were 3 bases for V and 4 bases for J; bases not matched to a gene: 5. Germline V gene sequence: CDR1 ENHRY, CDR2 SYGVKD. This CDR3 has 16 amino acids. CDR3 in amino acids: CAISDWTSGSGETQYF. The CDR3 nucleotides are TGTGCCATCAGTGATTGGACTAGCGGGAGTGGAGAGACCCAGTACTTC.

This clonotype has a handful of counts. V gene TRBV4-1 combines with J gene TRBJ1-2; 9 bases line up with TRBD1. From germline, CDR1 is MGHRA and CDR2 YSYEKL. The J segment lost 5 bases and the V segment lost 0 bases, leaving 10 bases of the junction unmatched. The CDR3 has 17 amino acids. CDR3 sequence (DNA): TGCGCCAGCAGCCAAGATCTTACGGGACAGGGTGGTTATGGCTACACCTTC. This gives the protein CASSQDLTGQGGYGYTF.

This chain uses TRBV7-9 with TRBJ2-7, with D uncertain. This CDR3 region has 13 residues. Germline V lookup: CDR1 SEHNR, CDR2 FQNEAQ (reference sequence). V was clipped by 5 bases and J by 0 bases, with 8 bases between them. The CDR3 region has the DNA TGTGCCAGCAGCGAGGAGAGCTCCTACGAGCAGTACTTC. Its translation is CASSEESSYEQYF.

The table lists this clonotype with a few counts. V gene TRBV5-4 combines with J gene TRBJ2-5; 7 nucleotides match TRBD2. The germline CDR1 and CDR2 sequences are SGHNT and YYREEE (reference sequence). This CDR3 has 14 amino acids. J was trimmed by 2 bases and V by 2 bases; bases with no gene match: 3. The CDR3 coding sequence is TGTGCCAGCAGCTTCTCGCGGGGGCAAGAGACCCAGTACTTC. Encoded protein: CASSFSRGQETQYF.

The CDR3 reads CACLREGRADTQYF. Written as DNA, the CDR3 is TGTGCCTGCCTGCGGGAGGGCCGAGCAGATACGCAGTATTTT. The chain has TRBV7-9 and TRBJ2-3, with 9 bases lining up with TRBD2. CDR3 length: 14 amino acids. The ends lost 11 bases at V and 4 bases at J; junction bases unmatched: 10. The germline V gene encodes CDR1 SEHNR and CDR2 FQNEAQ (reference sequence).

This clonotype has more than one count but fewer than ten. V gene TRBV12-5 combines with J gene TRBJ2-3; TRBD2 agrees at 10 bases. V shed 1 base, J shed 0 bases, and the junction held 4 bases outside the gene matches. CDR1 is LGHNT and CDR2 is FRNRAP in the germline V gene. The CDR3 is 17 amino acids. The CDR3 spells CASGLGLAGVSTDTQYF. The CDR3 bases are TGTGCTAGTGGTTTGGGGCTAGCGGGGGTAAGCACAGATACGCAGTATTTT. Together with reference TRBV12-5 and TRBJ2-3, the CDR3 gives the full variable domain: DARVTQTPRHKVTEMGQEVTMRCQPILGHNTVFWYRQTMMQGLELLAYFRNRAPLDDSGMPKDRFSAEMPDATLATLKIQPSEPRDSAVYFCASGLGLAGVSTDTQYFGPGTRLTVL.

This clonotype appeared a few times. The chain's CDR3 is CASSGMGTSGPQETQYF. The CDR3 DNA is TGTGCCAGCAGCGGAATGGGGACTAGCGGGCCACAAGAGACCCAGTACTTC. The gene calls are TRBV11-2 and TRBJ2-5; TRBD2 agrees at 12 bases. Per germline, CDR1 SGHAT and CDR2 FQNNGV. This CDR3 comprises 17 residues. The trim removed 5 bases at V and 2 bases at J, leaving 9 bases unmatched.